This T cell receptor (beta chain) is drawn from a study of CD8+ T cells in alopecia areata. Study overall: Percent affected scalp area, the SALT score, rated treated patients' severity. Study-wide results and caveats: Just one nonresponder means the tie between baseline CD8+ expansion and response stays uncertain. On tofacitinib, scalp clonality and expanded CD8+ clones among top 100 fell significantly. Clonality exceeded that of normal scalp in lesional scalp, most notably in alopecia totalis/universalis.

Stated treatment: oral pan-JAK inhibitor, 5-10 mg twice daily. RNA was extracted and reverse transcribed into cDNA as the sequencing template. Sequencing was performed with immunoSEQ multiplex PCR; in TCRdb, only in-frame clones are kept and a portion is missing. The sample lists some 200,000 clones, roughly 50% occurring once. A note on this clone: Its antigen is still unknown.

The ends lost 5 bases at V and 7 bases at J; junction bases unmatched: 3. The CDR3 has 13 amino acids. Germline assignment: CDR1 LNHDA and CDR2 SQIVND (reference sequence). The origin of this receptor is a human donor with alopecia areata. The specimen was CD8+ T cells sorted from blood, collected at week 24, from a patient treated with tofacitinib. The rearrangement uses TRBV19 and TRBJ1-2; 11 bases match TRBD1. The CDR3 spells CASSPGTGGGYTF. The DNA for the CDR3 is TGTGCCAGTAGTCCGGGGACAGGGGGTGGCTACACCTTC.